This entry features one T cell receptor beta chain sequence. Germline CDR1 SNHLY, CDR2 FYNNEI. There are 13 residues in the CDR3. The trim removed 8 bases at V and 6 bases at J, leaving 6 bases unmatched. This record belongs to a study of glioma-infiltrating T cells after dendritic cell vaccination. Study-level background: Patients received autologous tumor lysate-pulsed dendritic cell vaccination between 2003 and 2012.

Input was 2 ug genomic DNA, or all available if less. Sequenced by immunoSEQ multiplex PCR; TCRdb stores in-frame clones only, minus some. The sample lists around 58,000 clones; around 83% were seen once. Here the sequenced sample was blood, taken before dendritic cell vaccination. V gene TRBV2 combines with J gene TRBJ2-2; 7 nucleotides align to TRBD2. The receptor comes from a human donor with glioblastoma. CDR3 protein: CASRGVESGELFF. The CDR3 bases are TGTGCCAGCCGGGGGGTTGAGTCCGGGGAGCTGTTTTTT. The whole variable domain, filled in from reference TRBV2 and TRBJ2-2, reads EPEVTQTPSHQVTQMGQEVILRCVPISNHLYFYWYRQILGQKVEFLVSFYNNEISEKSEIFDDQFSVERPDGSNFTLKIRSTKLEDSAMYFCASRGVESGELFFGEGSRLTVL.